A selection of T cell receptor beta chains follows, all from one sample in a study of T cell responses to AZD1222 COVID-19 vaccine. Here immunoSEQ multiplex PCR was the method, and the copy in TCRdb shows in-frame clones only, minus some. The table lists tens of thousands of clones, around four fifths of them singletons, with more than 5% in the top ten. Specimen: peripheral blood, collected on day 0 of AZD1222 vaccination. These receptors originate from an adult in good health. CDR3s include the opening cysteine and the closing phenylalanine or tryptophan. Each record gives: CDR3 protein, CDR3 DNA, J gene, clone size, D gene, V gene. A D gene is named only where the DNA matches it firmly. Clone size is shown for a subset of rows, as once, few, many or a class of expanded clone.

CDR3 protein: CASSWAESTDTQYF; CDR3 DNA: TGTGCCAGCAGCTGGGCGGAAAGCACAGATACGCAGTATTTT; J gene: TRBJ2-3; clone size: NA; D gene: NA; V gene: TRBV7-2
CDR3 protein: CASSYLSGGSYNSPLHF; CDR3 DNA: TGTGCCAGCAGCTACCTCTCAGGGGGCTCCTATAATTCACCCCTCCACTTT; J gene: TRBJ1-6; clone size: NA; D gene: TRBD1; V gene: TRBV28
CDR3 protein: CASSSWGQGDEKLFF; CDR3 DNA: TGTGCCAGCAGCTCCTGGGGACAGGGTGATGAAAAACTGTTTTTT; J gene: TRBJ1-4; clone size: NA; D gene: TRBD1; V gene: TRBV5-4
CDR3 protein: CASSLDAGELFF; CDR3 DNA: TGTGCCAGCAGCTTAGATGCCGGGGAGCTGTTTTTT; J gene: TRBJ2-2; clone size: NA; D gene: NA; V gene: TRBV7-3
CDR3 protein: CAISVGGGAEAFF; CDR3 DNA: TGTGCCATCAGTGTAGGCGGGGGGGCTGAAGCTTTCTTT; J gene: TRBJ1-1; clone size: NA; D gene: NA; V gene: TRBV10-3
CDR3 protein: CASSGRVTGELFF; CDR3 DNA: TGTGCCAGCAGCGGCAGGGTCACCGGGGAGCTGTTTTTT; J gene: TRBJ2-2; clone size: NA; D gene: NA; V gene: TRBV3-1/TRBV3-2
CDR3 protein: CASSFGGVGTEAFF; CDR3 DNA: TGTGCCAGCAGCTTTGGAGGGGTGGGCACTGAAGCTTTCTTT; J gene: TRBJ1-1; clone size: few; D gene: NA; V gene: TRBV13
CDR3 protein: CASSWGQGYEQYF; CDR3 DNA: TGTGCCAGCAGCTGGGGACAGGGGTACGAGCAGTACTTC; J gene: TRBJ2-7; clone size: few; D gene: TRBD1; V gene: TRBV11-2
CDR3 protein: CASSLGRDYTEAFF; CDR3 DNA: TGTGCCAGCAGCTTAGGGAGGGACTACACTGAAGCTTTCTTT; J gene: TRBJ1-1; clone size: NA; D gene: NA; V gene: TRBV11-1
CDR3 protein: CATSREETAMEQYF; CDR3 DNA: TGTGCCACCAGCAGAGAAGAGACAGCCATGGAGCAGTACTTC; J gene: TRBJ2-7; clone size: NA; D gene: NA; V gene: TRBV15
CDR3 protein: CSVVWENNNEQFF; CDR3 DNA: TGCAGCGTTGTTTGGGAAAATAACAATGAGCAGTTCTTC; J gene: TRBJ2-1; clone size: few; D gene: NA; V gene: TRBV29-1
CDR3 protein: CSVGRGPKGAGNTIYF; CDR3 DNA: TGCAGCGTTGGTAGAGGCCCAAAGGGGGCTGGAAACACCATATATTTT; J gene: TRBJ1-3; clone size: NA; D gene: NA; V gene: TRBV29-1
CDR3 protein: CASSQDLRTIQPQHF; CDR3 DNA: TGTGCCAGCAGCCAAGATCTGAGGACGATTCAGCCCCAGCATTTT; J gene: TRBJ1-5; clone size: NA; D gene: NA; V gene: TRBV3-1/TRBV3-2
CDR3 protein: CASTSGTGFQETQYF; CDR3 DNA: TGTGCCAGCACCTCCGGGACAGGGTTCCAAGAGACCCAGTACTTC; J gene: TRBJ2-5; clone size: NA; D gene: TRBD1; V gene: TRBV2
CDR3 protein: CASRPTGYEKLFF; CDR3 DNA: TGTGCCAGCAGGCCGACAGGATATGAAAAACTGTTTTTT; J gene: TRBJ1-4; clone size: NA; D gene: NA; V gene: TRBV12-3/TRBV12-4
CDR3 protein: CASSLEVGPYEQYF; CDR3 DNA: TGCGCCAGCAGCTTGGAGGTAGGCCCCTACGAGCAGTACTTC; J gene: TRBJ2-7; clone size: NA; D gene: NA; V gene: TRBV5-1
CDR3 protein: CASSLGGQLYEQYF; CDR3 DNA: TGTGCCAGCAGTTTAGGGGGACAACTCTACGAGCAGTACTTC; J gene: TRBJ2-7; clone size: NA; D gene: NA; V gene: TRBV28
CDR3 protein: CASSLNRPGDSGLVALHF; CDR3 DNA: TGTGCCAGCAGTTTAAACCGGCCGGGGGACAGCGGGTTGGTGGCCCTCCACTTT; J gene: TRBJ1-6; clone size: NA; D gene: TRBD1; V gene: TRBV28
CDR3 protein: CASSTGRLNEKLFF; CDR3 DNA: TGTGCCAGCAGCACGGGACGCCTTAATGAAAAACTGTTTTTT; J gene: TRBJ1-4; clone size: NA; D gene: NA; V gene: TRBV5-5
CDR3 protein: CASRAAGGLVDTQYF; CDR3 DNA: TGTGCCAGCAGGGCGGCGGGGGGGCTTGTGGATACGCAGTATTTT; J gene: TRBJ2-3; clone size: NA; D gene: TRBD2; V gene: TRBV5-4
CDR3 protein: CASSLRAGELFF; CDR3 DNA: TGTGCCAGCAGCTTGCGAGCCGGGGAGCTGTTTTTT; J gene: TRBJ2-2; clone size: NA; D gene: NA; V gene: TRBV7-9
CDR3 protein: CASSELRAAEQFF; CDR3 DNA: TGCGCCAGCAGTGAATTACGTGCAGCGGAGCAGTTCTTC; J gene: TRBJ2-1; clone size: NA; D gene: NA; V gene: TRBV10-1
CDR3 protein: CASSPLRGGLATEAFF; CDR3 DNA: TGTGCCAGCAGCCCTTTGCGGGGTGGGCTGGCCACTGAAGCTTTCTTT; J gene: TRBJ1-1; clone size: NA; D gene: NA; V gene: TRBV7-8
CDR3 protein: CATSTRQGSISEQYF; CDR3 DNA: TGTGCCACCAGCACACGACAGGGGTCAATCTCCGAGCAGTACTTC; J gene: TRBJ2-7; clone size: NA; D gene: TRBD1; V gene: TRBV15
CDR3 protein: CASSPPIGPGSYEQYF; CDR3 DNA: TGTGCCAGCTCACCACCGATAGGGCCGGGTTCCTACGAGCAGTACTTC; J gene: TRBJ2-7; clone size: NA; D gene: NA; V gene: TRBV18
CDR3 protein: CASSLWGGVQETQYF; CDR3 DNA: TGTGCCAGCAGTTTATGGGGGGGGGTCCAAGAGACCCAGTACTTC; J gene: TRBJ2-5; clone size: once; D gene: TRBD2; V gene: TRBV27
CDR3 protein: CASSQGTGYYNEQFF; CDR3 DNA: TGTGCCAGCAGCCAAGGGACAGGGTACTACAATGAGCAGTTCTTC; J gene: TRBJ2-1; clone size: NA; D gene: TRBD1; V gene: TRBV4-2
CDR3 protein: CASSQKGAQGLTEAFF; CDR3 DNA: TGTGCCAGCAGCCAAAAAGGCGCGCAAGGGTTAACTGAAGCTTTCTTT; J gene: TRBJ1-1; clone size: NA; D gene: NA; V gene: TRBV7-9
CDR3 protein: CASSLSSEGRMNTEAFF; CDR3 DNA: TGTGCCAGCAGTTTATCGTCTGAGGGCCGAATGAACACTGAAGCTTTCTTT; J gene: TRBJ1-1; clone size: NA; D gene: NA; V gene: TRBV28
CDR3 protein: CASSQAPGQKADYGYTF; CDR3 DNA: TGTGCCAGCAGCCAAGCGCCGGGACAGAAGGCGGACTATGGCTACACCTTC; J gene: TRBJ1-2; clone size: NA; D gene: TRBD1; V gene: TRBV3-1/TRBV3-2
CDR3 protein: CASSLGGIAEAFF; CDR3 DNA: TGTGCCAGCAGCTTAGGAGGTATAGCTGAAGCTTTCTTT; J gene: TRBJ1-1; clone size: NA; D gene: NA; V gene: TRBV7-3
CDR3 protein: CSPQGGNSYEQYF; CDR3 DNA: TGCAGCCCTCAGGGGGGGAACTCCTACGAGCAGTACTTC; J gene: TRBJ2-7; clone size: NA; D gene: NA; V gene: TRBV29-1
CDR3 protein: CASSSRGSPLHF; CDR3 DNA: TGTGCCAGCAGCTCAAGGGGATCACCCCTCCACTTT; J gene: TRBJ1-6; clone size: NA; D gene: NA; V gene: TRBV11-3
CDR3 protein: CASSYGLQPQHF; CDR3 DNA: TGTGCCAGCAGTTACGGACTTCAGCCCCAGCATTTT; J gene: TRBJ1-5; clone size: NA; D gene: NA; V gene: TRBV6-2/TRBV6-3
CDR3 protein: CASSLEANYGYTF; CDR3 DNA: TGCGCCAGCAGCTTGGAGGCAAACTATGGCTACACCTTC; J gene: TRBJ1-2; clone size: NA; D gene: NA; V gene: TRBV5-1
CDR3 protein: CASSHDRFQETQYF; CDR3 DNA: TGTGCCAGCAGTCATGACAGGTTCCAAGAGACCCAGTACTTC; J gene: TRBJ2-5; clone size: once; D gene: NA; V gene: TRBV7-8
CDR3 protein: CASSQEWNQPQHF; CDR3 DNA: TGTGCCAGCAGCCAAGAATGGAATCAGCCCCAGCATTTT; J gene: TRBJ1-5; clone size: NA; D gene: NA; V gene: TRBV4-2